Only a few counts were recorded for the clone carrying this T cell receptor beta chain. Its antigen is not identified. CDR1 and CDR2 from the germline V gene are SGHDT and YYEEEE. The CDR3 has 13 residues. The germline V and J ends were trimmed by 2 bases and 8 bases, with 13 bases remaining between them. This sample is drawn from a study of spatial heterogeneity in lung cancer. Notes on the study in general: At tumor resection, ubiquitous expanded TCRs were detected in blood more often than later.

Each CDR3 protein is one row after TCRdb ran MiXCR on the 5' RACE reads. The data show 40,000 to 45,000 distinct CDR3 sequences, approximately 15% seen once. The sample's time point: sample taken at primary tumor resection. Frozen PBMC, nontumor lung or tumor provided whole RNA, which was sequenced unsorted. The receptor was derived from a male donor with early-stage non-small cell lung cancer. Sequencing used PBMCs, obtained at surgery. The chain uses TRBV5-6 and TRBJ1-2; TRBD1 is a possible D gene (5 bases). The CDR3 sequence is CASSFGDRSGYTF. CDR3 nucleotides: TGTGCCAGCAGCTTTGGAGACAGATCCGGCTACACCTTC.